This T cell receptor beta chain came from a study of cytotoxic CD8 clonotypes in ibrutinib-treated CLL (dated by TCRdb to the early 2020s). For the wider study: In this cohort, about 16 patients were treatment-naive and approximately 10 were relapsed/refractory, while some 18 had unmutated IGHV. Partial responses were observed in roughly 25 patients and complete responses in 2; after a median follow-up of 68 months, remission was maintained in approximately 14 patients and progression was observed in some twelve. Response samples were taken after a median of roughly eleven months on treatment, ranging from 6 to 36 months. On average, each sample yielded around 270,000 productive templates and about 94,000 productive rearrangements. Of the roughly 81 people in the trial, around 25 had longitudinal samples available. Cryopreserved peripheral blood mononuclear cells were collected at three points: before therapy, at response, and at either sustained remission or disease progression. Patients were still on ibrutinib when every remission and progressive disease sample was collected. The research as a whole found: At baseline, clonality was higher than in age-matched healthy donors and showed a strong correlation with circulating CD8+ T-cell counts. Sampling times were not matched between sustained-remission and progressing patients, and lymph node repertoires were not studied. Public clonotypes were rare and either contracted or stayed stable during treatment, and the rise in clonality at ibrutinib response reflected the expansion of private clonotypes. Clonality increased at ibrutinib response, stayed stable in sustained remission, and fell back toward baseline at progression.

Interpreted using the paper, the time point label stands for: about 11 months on ibrutinib. For TCR beta library preparation, 1.5 to 2 micrograms of genomic DNA was extracted from cryopreserved PBMCs. High-throughput TCR beta sequencing was performed on longitudinal blood samples from CLL patients receiving ibrutinib monotherapy. The patients were enrolled in a single-center, open-label phase 2 trial of ibrutinib monotherapy. Including the terminal cysteine and phenylalanine, the CDR3 comprises 14 residues. The CDR3 DNA has 42 bases and is translated from base 1. The germline V gene supplies CDR1 SQVTM and CDR2 ANQGSEA. The junction shows trimming of 5 bases on V and 5 bases on J, and the gene matches do not reach 8 bases of it. This clone was counted once. No cognate antigen has been identified for it. One base away there is no much larger clone; base qualities are not given. Each clonotype received, on average, 10x coverage in deep resolution sequencing performed on a MiSeq, where the target depth lay between 1 in 1 million and 1 in 200,000 T cells. TCR beta libraries were generated with the immunoSEQ hsTCRB Kit. The authors processed their data as follows. ImmunoSEQ Data Assistant and ImmunoSEQ Analyzer were used for data analysis, and V, D and J genes were assigned according to IMGT definitions. Clonality, which ranges from 0 to 1, was calculated by subtracting the normalized Shannon entropy of productive rearrangement frequencies from one. Public clonotype analysis was restricted to overrepresented clonotypes comprising at least 0.05% of each patient's repertoire. Approximately 12 age-matched healthy donor repertoires from immuneACCESS were used as controls for clonality. Held by TCRdb, this immuneACCESS table contains in-frame sequences only and omits some clones. Under half of the omission traces to an unresolved V gene where checked; the cause of the rest is unknown. The DNA gave D and trimming, while V, J and clone size come from that table. In this sample the table shows 35,000 to 50,000 clones, 55% to 75% of which occur a single time. The ten largest clones take up 13% of the sample.

The rearranged segments are TRBV29-1 and TRBJ2-1, and TRBD1 aligns with 8 junction nucleotides. The origin of this receptor is a human donor with chronic lymphocytic leukemia. The source was PBMCs, collected after 12 months of ibrutinib treatment. The CDR3 sequence is CSVTGTGFNNEQFF. The DNA sequence reads TGCAGCGTTACCGGGACAGGATTCAACAATGAGCAGTTCTTC.